Described below is a single TCR beta chain sequence and its context. V lost 5 bases and J lost 4, with 14 bases in between. This CDR3 comprises 14 residues. CDR1 and CDR2 from the germline V gene are SGHDN and FVKESK. The method was immunoSEQ multiplex PCR; TCRdb's version includes in-frame clones alone and lacks a portion of them. Of roughly 430,000 clones listed, 88% are singletons. These data come from a study of blood T cell repertoires in COVID-19. This sequence originates from a woman between 35 and 50 years old with acute COVID-19. Source material: PBMCs or T cells enriched from blood (not recorded which). The chain carries TRBV14 and TRBJ1-2, with D perhaps TRBD1 (5 bases). The CDR3 spells CASSSRGGFYGYTF. The DNA for the CDR3 is TGTGCCAGCAGCTCCCGCGGGGGGTTCTATGGCTACACCTTC.